This T cell receptor (beta chain) was observed in a study of technical replicates of blood from several donors. The method was immunoSEQ multiplex PCR; TCRdb's version includes in-frame clones alone and lacks a portion of them. The sample records 95,000 or so clones, 85% to 95% being singletons. This receptor was obtained from a human donor in good health. Sequencing was done on a sample of T cells isolated from PBMCs.

The CDR3 nucleotides are TGTGCCAGCAGTACCTACAGGGGGGGAACTGAAGCTTTCTTT. Protein product: CASSTYRGGTEAFF. The rearrangement links TRBV6-5 to TRBJ1-1; 8 bases are shared with TRBD1. There are 14 residues in the CDR3. The trim removed 5 bases at V and 5 bases at J, leaving 7 bases unmatched. Looked up from germline, CDR1 is MNHEY and CDR2 is SVGAGI.